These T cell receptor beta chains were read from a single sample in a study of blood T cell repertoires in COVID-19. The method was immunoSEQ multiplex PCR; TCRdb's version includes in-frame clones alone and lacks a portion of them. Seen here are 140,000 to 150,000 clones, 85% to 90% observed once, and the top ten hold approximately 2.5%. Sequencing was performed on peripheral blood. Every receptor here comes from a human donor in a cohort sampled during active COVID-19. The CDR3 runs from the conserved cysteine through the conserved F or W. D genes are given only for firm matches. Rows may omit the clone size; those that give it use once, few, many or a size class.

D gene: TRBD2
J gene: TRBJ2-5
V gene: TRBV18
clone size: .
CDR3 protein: CASSPSGREETQYF
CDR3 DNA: TGTGCCAGCTCACCTAGCGGGAGGGAAGAGACCCAGTACTTC

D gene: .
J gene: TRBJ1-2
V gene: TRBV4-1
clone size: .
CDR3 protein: CASSQEVGRAKAYGYTF
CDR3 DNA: TGCGCCAGCAGCCAAGAAGTAGGGAGGGCGAAAGCGTATGGCTACACCTTC

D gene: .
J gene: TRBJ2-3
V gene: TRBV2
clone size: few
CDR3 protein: CASSRSPGTATSTDTQYF
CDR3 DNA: TGTGCCAGCAGCCGGTCTCCCGGCACAGCAACTAGCACAGATACGCAGTATTTT

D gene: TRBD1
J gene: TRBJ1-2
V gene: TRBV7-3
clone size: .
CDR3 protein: CASSLTGGLVYGYTF
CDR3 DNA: TGTGCCAGCAGCTTAACAGGGGGCTTAGTCTATGGCTACACCTTC

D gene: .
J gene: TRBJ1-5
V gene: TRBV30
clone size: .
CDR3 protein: CAWSGQDNQPQHF
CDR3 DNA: TGTGCCTGGAGTGGACAGGACAATCAGCCCCAGCATTTT

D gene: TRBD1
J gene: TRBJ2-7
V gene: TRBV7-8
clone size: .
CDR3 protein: CASSSRGRREQYF
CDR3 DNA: TGTGCCAGCAGCTCCAGGGGGCGGCGGGAGCAGTACTTC

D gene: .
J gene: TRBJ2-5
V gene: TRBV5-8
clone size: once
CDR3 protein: CASSRTGMGETQYF
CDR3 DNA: TGTGCCAGCAGCCGAACAGGGATGGGAGAGACCCAGTACTTC

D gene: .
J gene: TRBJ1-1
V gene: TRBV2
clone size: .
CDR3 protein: CASSIRTGKNTEAFF
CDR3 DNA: TGTGCCAGCAGCATACGTACGGGGAAGAACACTGAAGCTTTCTTT

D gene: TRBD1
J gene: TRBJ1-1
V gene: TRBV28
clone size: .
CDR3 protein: CASGGQGAFF
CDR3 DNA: TGTGCCAGCGGCGGACAGGGAGCTTTCTTT

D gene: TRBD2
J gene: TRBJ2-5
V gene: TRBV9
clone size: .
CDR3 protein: CASSASGRARGETQYF
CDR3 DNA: TGTGCCAGCAGCGCTAGCGGGAGGGCCAGGGGGGAGACCCAGTACTTC

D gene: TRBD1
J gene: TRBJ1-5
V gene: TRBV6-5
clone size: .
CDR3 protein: CASSFQGVHQPQHF
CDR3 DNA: TGTGCCAGCAGTTTTCAGGGGGTTCATCAGCCCCAGCATTTT

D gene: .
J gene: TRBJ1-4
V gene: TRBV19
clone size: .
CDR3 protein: CASSIGGTTNEKLFF
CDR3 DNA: TGTGCCAGTAGTATCGGGGGGACAACTAATGAAAAACTGTTTTTT

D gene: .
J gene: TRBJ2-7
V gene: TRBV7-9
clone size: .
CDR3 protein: CASSLAGDGSYEQYF
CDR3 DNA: TGTGCCAGCAGCCTGGCCGGGGATGGGTCCTACGAGCAGTACTTC

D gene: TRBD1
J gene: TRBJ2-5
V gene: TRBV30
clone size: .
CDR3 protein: CAYLTGSETQYF
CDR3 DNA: TGTGCCTACCTGACAGGGTCTGAGACCCAGTACTTC

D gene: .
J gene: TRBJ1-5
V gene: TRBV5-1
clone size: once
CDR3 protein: CASSLAPRDIGNQPQHF
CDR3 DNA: TGCGCCAGCAGCTTGGCCCCCAGGGACATAGGCAATCAGCCCCAGCATTTT

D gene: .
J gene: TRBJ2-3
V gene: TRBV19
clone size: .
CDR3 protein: CASSIDLWGRAAQYF
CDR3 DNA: TGTGCCAGTAGTATAGATCTTTGGGGGCGGGCCGCGCAGTATTTT

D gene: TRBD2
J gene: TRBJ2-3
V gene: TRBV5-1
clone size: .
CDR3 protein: CASSLVGLVQADTQYF
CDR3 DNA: TGCGCCAGCAGCTTAGTTGGACTAGTACAGGCAGATACGCAGTATTTT

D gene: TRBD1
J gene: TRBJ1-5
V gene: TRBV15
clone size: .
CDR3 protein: CATSRDLTGGRNQPQHF
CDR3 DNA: TGTGCCACCAGCAGAGACCTAACAGGGGGTCGCAATCAGCCCCAGCATTTT

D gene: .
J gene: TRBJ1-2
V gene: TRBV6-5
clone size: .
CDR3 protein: CASRQNYGYTF
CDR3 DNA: TGTGCCAGCCGACAGAACTATGGCTACACCTTC